The 23 T cell receptor beta chains reported below all come from one sample, sequenced in a study of cytotoxic CD8 clonotypes in ibrutinib-treated CLL. Repertoires were generated with immunoSEQ multiplex PCR, while TCRdb's copy carries only in-frame clones and drops some. The sample lists 150,000 to 200,000 clones, 72% occurring once. The sample consisted of PBMCs, taken after 24 months of ibrutinib treatment. Source of these receptors: a human donor with chronic lymphocytic leukemia.

This clone occurred a few times. This rearrangement joins TRBV25-1 to TRBJ2-7; possible D gene TRBD2, 5 bases. V was cut by 4 bases and J by 7 bases, with 17 bases left in between. Germline-derived CDR1 and CDR2 are MGHDK and SYGVNS. The CDR3 is 14 amino acids. The CDR3 sequence is CASSGRRYMSEQYF. CDR3 bases: TGTGCCAGCAGTGGTAGGAGGTACATGTCAGAGCAGTACTTC.

This clone was seen more than once but under ten times. The chain's CDR3 is CASSPGLAGVSDTQYF. The CDR3 DNA follows: TGTGCCAGCTCACCGGGGCTAGCGGGAGTATCAGATACGCAGTATTTT. The rearrangement joins TRBV18 to TRBJ2-3; 10 bases map to TRBD2. This CDR3 comprises 16 residues. CDR1 KGHSH and CDR2 LQKENI come from the germline V gene. Trimming took 3 bases from V and 4 from J; bases not matched to a gene: 7.

The V call is TRBV5-1, the J call TRBJ2-2; D call uncertain. Trimming removed 1 base from V and 0 bases from J, with 7 bases in between. Germline V gene sequence: CDR1 SGHRS, CDR2 YFSETQ. This CDR3 comprises 15 residues. Here the CDR3 reads CASSLQSSNTGELFF. CDR3 bases: TGCGCCAGCAGCTTGCAGAGTTCGAACACCGGGGAGCTGTTTTTT.

The chain couples TRBV10-3 to TRBJ1-2; D is unclear. CDR3 length equals 13 residues. Trimming stripped 6 bases from V and 0 bases from J, with 8 bases between. Germline assignment: CDR1 ENHRY and CDR2 SYGVKD. The CDR3 loop reads CAISGRSNYGYTF. Here the CDR3 DNA reads TGTGCCATCAGCGGTAGATCTAACTATGGCTACACCTTC.

This clone occurred a few times. V usage is TRBV19 and J usage is TRBJ2-1, with TRBD2 matching over 11 bases. V lost 5 bases, J lost 4 bases, and 1 base stayed unmatched. From germline, CDR1 is LNHDA and CDR2 SQIVND (reference sequence). This CDR3 is built from 14 residues. The CDR3 DNA is TGTGCCAGTAGTGGGACTAGCGGATACAATGAGCAGTTCTTC. The encoded protein is CASSGTSGYNEQFF.

A few counts support this clone. Different DNA sequences within this sample yield the same CDR3. The chain recombines TRBV18 with TRBJ1-1; D is uncertain. Germline-derived CDR1 and CDR2 are KGHSH and LQKENI. Trimming left V 0 bases short and J 6 bases short, with 5 bases between. The CDR3 totals 12 residues. The CDR3 DNA follows: TGTGCCAGCTCACCACCGGGGTCTGAAGCTTTCTTT. It specifies CASSPPGSEAFF.

This clone was seen just once. This sequence joins TRBV4-1 and TRBJ2-3; D is possibly TRBD2 (5 bases). There are 17 residues in the CDR3. CDR1 is MGHRA, CDR2 YSYEKL, per germline. Trimming took 3 bases from V and 1 from J, leaving 17 bases between them. The DNA for the CDR3 is TGCGCCAGCAGCCACCGAACGACTACCTATGGCACAGATACGCAGTATTTT. Residues: CASSHRTTTYGTDTQYF.

This chain uses TRBV5-8 with TRBJ2-3; D ambiguous. The CDR3 loop spans 15 amino acids. V lost 2 bases and J 6 bases, leaving 16 bases between the germline ends. Germline V gene data show CDR1 as SGHTS and CDR2 as YDEGEE. The DNA of the CDR3 is TGTGCCAGCAGCTTTGCCGAGGCGCGTGGGGATACGCAGTATTTT. Protein sequence: CASSFAEARGDTQYF.

This clone appeared a few times. The V call is TRBV7-2, the J call TRBJ2-2; D not resolved. V lost 1 base and J lost 7, with 4 bases in between. This CDR3 comprises 12 residues. Germline V gene sequence: CDR1 SGHTA, CDR2 FQGNSA. Here the CDR3 DNA reads TGTGCCAGCAGCTTAGTTGGCGGGGAGCTGTTTTTT. Protein: CASSLVGGELFF.

The CDR3 spells CASKWGGTEQYF. CDR3 DNA: TGTGCCAGCAAATGGGGGGGGACCGAGCAGTACTTC. The rearrangement uses TRBV27 and TRBJ2-7, with 7 bases identical to TRBD2. V gave up 7 bases and J gave up 6 bases; unmatched junction bases: 6. Germline V gives CDR1 MNHEY, CDR2 SMNVEV (reference sequence). This CDR3 is built from 12 residues.

This chain joins TRBV5-1 and TRBJ2-5; 8 nucleotides line up with TRBD1. The CDR3 is 14 residues long. The germline V gene has CDR1 SGHRS and CDR2 YFSETQ. J was trimmed by 5 bases and V by 4 bases; bases with no gene match: 7. DNA of the CDR3: TGCGCCAGCAGCCAAACAGGGGGGACGGAGACCCAGTACTTC. This encodes CASSQTGGTETQYF.

This chain connects TRBV21-1 to TRBJ2-7; TRBD2 is the table's D call and was not checked against the DNA. TRBV21-1 is shown as a pseudogene. CDR3 length: 10 amino acids. The CDR3 DNA is TGTGCCAGCAGTCCGGACGAGCAGTACTTC. Translation gives CASSPDEQYF.

The gene calls are TRBV5-1 and TRBJ2-2, with 8 bases lining up with TRBD1. V trimming: 0 bases; J trimming: 6 bases; junction bases outside the gene matches: 4. The CDR3 is 15 residues long. Looked up from germline, CDR1 is SGHRS and CDR2 is YFSETQ. CDR3 amino acids: CASSLVQGDAGELFF. The CDR3 DNA sequence: TGCGCCAGCAGCTTGGTACAGGGGGACGCCGGGGAGCTGTTTTTT.

CDR3 nucleotides: TGTGCCAGTAGTATAGATAACCAGCCCCAGCATTTT. This encodes CASSIDNQPQHF. V usage is TRBV19 and J usage is TRBJ1-5; D is unresolved. The CDR3 sequence is 12 residues long. Germline values: CDR1 LNHDA, CDR2 SQIVND (reference sequence). Trimming removed 0 bases from V and 7 bases from J, with 4 bases in between.

This chain joins TRBV7-9 and TRBJ2-7; no clear D. The CDR3 has 13 amino acids. V lost 2 bases, J lost 2 bases, and 7 bases lay in between. The V gene's germline CDR1 is SEHNR and CDR2 FQNEAQ (reference sequence). The CDR3 nucleotides read TGTGCCAGCAGCTTATTCCCCGCCTACGAGCAGTACTTC. Translation gives CASSLFPAYEQYF.

The rearrangement uses TRBV7-2 and TRBJ2-1; D is ambiguous. This CDR3 comprises 12 residues. CDR1 and CDR2 (germline): SGHTA, FQGNSA. V lost 0 bases and J 11 bases, leaving 8 bases between the germline ends. The CDR3, as DNA: TGTGCCAGCAGCTTAGCGTTGGAGAAGCAGTTCTTC. Residues: CASSLALEKQFF.

This chain uses TRBV28 with TRBJ2-1; TRBD2 aligns across 12 bases. The germline gives CDR1 MDHEN, CDR2 SYDVKM. There are 20 residues in the CDR3. V shed 5 bases, J shed 4 bases, and the junction held 18 bases outside the gene matches. The CDR3 bases are TGTGCCAGCAGTAGCACCCTAGCGGGAGGGCCGGGCTACTATTACAATGAGCAGTTCTTC. This sequence encodes CASSSTLAGGPGYYYNEQFF.

The V gene is TRBV5-4, the J gene TRBJ1-2; the D is unclear. The V gene lost 4 bases and the J gene lost 6 bases, with 10 bases spanning the gap. This CDR3 has 12 amino acids. Germline CDR1 and CDR2: SGHNT and YYREEE (reference sequence). CDR3 protein: CASSPRGNGYTF. The DNA for the CDR3 is TGTGCCAGCAGCCCCCGAGGTAATGGCTACACCTTC.

This clone was observed a single time. The V and J genes are TRBV4-2 and TRBJ1-1; no clear D gene. The CDR3 runs to 16 residues. Germline-derived CDR1 and CDR2 are LGHNA and YNFKEQ. Trimming left V 1 base short and J 1 base short, with 13 bases between. For the CDR3, the DNA is TGTGCCAGCAGCCAAGGAGGTGCAGAAACGAACACTGAAGCTTTCTTT. This translates into CASSQGGAETNTEAFF.

The chain joins TRBV30 to TRBJ2-2; no reliable D call. Germline-derived CDR1 and CDR2 are GTSNPN and SVGIG (reference sequence). This CDR3 contains 11 residues. The CDR3, as DNA: TGTGCGGCCGGATTGGCCGGGGAGCTGTTTTTT. Its protein is CAAGLAGELFF.

The CDR3 spells CASRDWSQETQYF. The CDR3 region has the DNA TGTGCCAGCAGGGACTGGAGCCAAGAGACCCAGTACTTC. The V and J genes are TRBV25-1 and TRBJ2-5; D possibly corresponds to TRBD2 (5 bases). Germline CDR1 and CDR2: MGHDK and SYGVNS. CDR3 length equals 13 residues. Trimming removed 6 bases from V and 1 base from J, with 9 bases in between.

The chain is built from TRBV12-5 and TRBJ1-5, with D tentatively TRBD1 (6 bases). There are 15 residues in the CDR3. Trimming cost V 2 bases and J 3 bases, with 11 bases left between them. The germline gives CDR1 LGHNT, CDR2 FRNRAP. The CDR3 sequence: CASGLSMGANQPQHF. In DNA, the CDR3 is TGTGCTAGTGGTTTGAGTATGGGGGCCAATCAGCCCCAGCATTTT.

The rearrangement links TRBV6-1 to TRBJ2-5; D not resolved. The CDR3 is 11 residues long. The germline V gene has CDR1 MNHNS and CDR2 SASEGT. V lost 2 bases and J lost 7, with 5 bases in between. The CDR3 loop reads CASSESPTQYF. Here the CDR3 DNA reads TGTGCCAGCAGTGAAAGCCCGACCCAGTACTTC.